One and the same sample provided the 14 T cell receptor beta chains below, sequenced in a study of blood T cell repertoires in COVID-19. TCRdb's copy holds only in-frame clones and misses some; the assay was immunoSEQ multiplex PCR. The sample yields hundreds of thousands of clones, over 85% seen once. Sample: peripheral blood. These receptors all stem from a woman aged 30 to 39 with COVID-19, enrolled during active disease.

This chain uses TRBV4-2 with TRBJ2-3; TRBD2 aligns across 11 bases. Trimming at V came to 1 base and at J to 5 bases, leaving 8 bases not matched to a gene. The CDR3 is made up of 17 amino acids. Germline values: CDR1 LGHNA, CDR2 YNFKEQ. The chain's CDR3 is CASSQAVAGGAGDTQYF. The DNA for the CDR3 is TGTGCCAGCAGCCAAGCTGTAGCGGGGGGGGCCGGAGATACGCAGTATTTT.

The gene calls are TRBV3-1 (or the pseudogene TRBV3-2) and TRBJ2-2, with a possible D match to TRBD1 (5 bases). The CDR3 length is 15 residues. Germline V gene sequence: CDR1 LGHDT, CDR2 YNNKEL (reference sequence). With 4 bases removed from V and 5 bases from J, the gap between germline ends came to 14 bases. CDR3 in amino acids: CASSRALTETGELFF. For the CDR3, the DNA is TGTGCCAGCAGCCGCGCCCTGACAGAGACCGGGGAGCTGTTTTTT.

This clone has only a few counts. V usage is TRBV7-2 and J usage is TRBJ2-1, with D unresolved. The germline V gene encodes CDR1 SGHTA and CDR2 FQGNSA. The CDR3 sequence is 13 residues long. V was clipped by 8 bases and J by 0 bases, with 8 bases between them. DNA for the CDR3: TGTGCCAGCCTCTACCGCTCCTACAATGAGCAGTTCTTC. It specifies CASLYRSYNEQFF.

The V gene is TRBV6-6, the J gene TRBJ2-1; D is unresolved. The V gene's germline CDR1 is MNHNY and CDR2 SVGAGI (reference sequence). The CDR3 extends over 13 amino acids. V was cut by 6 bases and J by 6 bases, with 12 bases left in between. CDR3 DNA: TGTGCCAGCAGCCCCCGAGGTCCCAATGAGCAGTTCTTC. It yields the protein CASSPRGPNEQFF.

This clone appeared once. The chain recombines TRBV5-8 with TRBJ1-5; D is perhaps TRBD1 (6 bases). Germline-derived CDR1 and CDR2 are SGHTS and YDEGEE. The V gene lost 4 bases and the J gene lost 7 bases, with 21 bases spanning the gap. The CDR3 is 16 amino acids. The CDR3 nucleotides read TGTGCCAGCAGCCCAGGACAGATTCTAGGAGGCCAGCCCCAGCATTTT. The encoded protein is CASSPGQILGGQPQHF.

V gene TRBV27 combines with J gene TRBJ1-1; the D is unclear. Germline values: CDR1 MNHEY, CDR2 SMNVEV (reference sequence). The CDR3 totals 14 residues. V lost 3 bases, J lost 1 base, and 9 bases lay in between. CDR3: CASSLGPANTEAFF. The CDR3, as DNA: TGTGCCAGCAGTTTGGGCCCGGCGAACACTGAAGCTTTCTTT.

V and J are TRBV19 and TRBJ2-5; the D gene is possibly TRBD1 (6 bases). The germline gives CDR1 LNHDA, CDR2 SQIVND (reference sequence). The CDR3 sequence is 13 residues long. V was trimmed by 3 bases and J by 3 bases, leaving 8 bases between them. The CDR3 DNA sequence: TGTGCCAGTAGTATGCCAGGGGAAGAGACCCAGTACTTC. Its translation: CASSMPGEETQYF. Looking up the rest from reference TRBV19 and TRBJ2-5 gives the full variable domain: DGGITQSPKYLFRKEGQNVTLSCEQNLNHDAMYWYRQDPGQGLRLIYYSQIVNDFQKGDIAEGYSVSREKKESFPLTVTSAQKNPTAFYLCASSMPGEETQYFGPGTRLLVL.

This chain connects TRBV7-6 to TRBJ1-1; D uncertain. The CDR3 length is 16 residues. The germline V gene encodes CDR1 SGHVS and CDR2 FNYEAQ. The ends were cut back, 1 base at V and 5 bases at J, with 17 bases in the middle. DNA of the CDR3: TGTGCCAGCAGCTTAGTCAGTTCGAGGAGAGGGACTGAAGCTTTCTTT. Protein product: CASSLVSSRRGTEAFF.

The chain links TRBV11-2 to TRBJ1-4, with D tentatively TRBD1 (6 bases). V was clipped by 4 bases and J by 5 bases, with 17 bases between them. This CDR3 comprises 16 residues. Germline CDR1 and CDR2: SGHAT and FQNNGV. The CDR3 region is CASSSSLQGANEKLFF. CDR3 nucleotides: TGTGCCAGCAGCTCCTCTCTACAGGGCGCGAATGAAAAACTGTTTTTT. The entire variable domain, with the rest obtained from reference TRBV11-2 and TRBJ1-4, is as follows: EAGVAQSPRYKIIEKRQSVAFWCNPISGHATLYWYQQILGQGPKLLIQFQNNGVVDDSQLPKDRFSAERLKGVDSTLKIQPAKLEDSAVYLCASSSSLQGANEKLFFGSGTQLSVL.

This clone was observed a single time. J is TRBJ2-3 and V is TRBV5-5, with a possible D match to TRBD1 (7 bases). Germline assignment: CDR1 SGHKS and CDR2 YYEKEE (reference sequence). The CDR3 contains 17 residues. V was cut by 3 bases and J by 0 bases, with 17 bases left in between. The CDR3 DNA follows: TGTGCCAGCAGCTCCGAAGAGACAGGGACTAGCACAGATACGCAGTATTTT. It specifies CASSSEETGTSTDTQYF.

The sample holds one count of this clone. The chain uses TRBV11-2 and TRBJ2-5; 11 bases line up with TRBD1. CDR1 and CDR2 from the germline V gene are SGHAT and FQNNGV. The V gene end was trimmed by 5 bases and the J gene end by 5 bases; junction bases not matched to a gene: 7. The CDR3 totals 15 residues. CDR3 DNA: TGTGCCAGCAGCCAGTGGGGGACAGGGGGTGAGACCCAGTACTTC. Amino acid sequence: CASSQWGTGGETQYF.

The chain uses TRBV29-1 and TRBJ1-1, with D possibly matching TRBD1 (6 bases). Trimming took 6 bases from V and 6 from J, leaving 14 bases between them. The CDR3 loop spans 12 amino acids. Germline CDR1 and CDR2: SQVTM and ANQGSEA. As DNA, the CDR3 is TGCAGCGTGAATGGACAGCCTCCTGAAGCTTTCTTT. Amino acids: CSVNGQPPEAFF.

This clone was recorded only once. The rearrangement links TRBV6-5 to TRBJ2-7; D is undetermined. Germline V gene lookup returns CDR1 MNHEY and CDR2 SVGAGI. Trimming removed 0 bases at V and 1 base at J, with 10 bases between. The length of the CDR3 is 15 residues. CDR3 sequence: CASSYSNPVSYEQYF. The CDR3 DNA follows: TGTGCCAGCAGTTACTCGAATCCGGTTTCCTACGAGCAGTACTTC.

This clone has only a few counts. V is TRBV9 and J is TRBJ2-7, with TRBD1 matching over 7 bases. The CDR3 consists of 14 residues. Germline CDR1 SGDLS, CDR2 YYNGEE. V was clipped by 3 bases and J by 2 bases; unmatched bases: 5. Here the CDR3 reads CASSERTGAYEQYF. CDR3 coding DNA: TGTGCCAGCAGCGAACGGACAGGAGCCTACGAGCAGTACTTC.